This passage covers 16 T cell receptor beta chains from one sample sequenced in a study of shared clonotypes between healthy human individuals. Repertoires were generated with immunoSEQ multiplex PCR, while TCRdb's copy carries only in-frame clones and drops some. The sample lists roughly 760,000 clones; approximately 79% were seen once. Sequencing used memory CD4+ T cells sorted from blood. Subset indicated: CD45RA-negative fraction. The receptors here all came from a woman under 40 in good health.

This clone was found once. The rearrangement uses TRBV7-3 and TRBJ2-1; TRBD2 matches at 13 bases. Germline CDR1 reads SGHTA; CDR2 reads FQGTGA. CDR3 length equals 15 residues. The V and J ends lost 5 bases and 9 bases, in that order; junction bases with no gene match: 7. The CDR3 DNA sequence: TGTGCCAGCAGCATCACTAGCGGGAGGGGATTTGAGCAGTTCTTC. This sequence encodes CASSITSGRGFEQFF.

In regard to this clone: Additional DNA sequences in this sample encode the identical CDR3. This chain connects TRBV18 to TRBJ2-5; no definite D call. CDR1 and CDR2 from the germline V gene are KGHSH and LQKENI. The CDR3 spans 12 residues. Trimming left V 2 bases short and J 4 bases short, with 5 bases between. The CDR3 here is CASSPSGETQYF. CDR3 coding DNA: TGTGCCAGCTCACCATCCGGAGAGACCCAGTACTTC.

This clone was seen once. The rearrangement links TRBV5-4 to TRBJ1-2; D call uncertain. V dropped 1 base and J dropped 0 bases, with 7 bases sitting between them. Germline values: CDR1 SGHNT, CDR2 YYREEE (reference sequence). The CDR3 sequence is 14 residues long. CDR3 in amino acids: CASSLIGPNYGYTF. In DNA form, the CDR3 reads TGTGCCAGCAGCTTGATCGGACCTAACTATGGCTACACCTTC.

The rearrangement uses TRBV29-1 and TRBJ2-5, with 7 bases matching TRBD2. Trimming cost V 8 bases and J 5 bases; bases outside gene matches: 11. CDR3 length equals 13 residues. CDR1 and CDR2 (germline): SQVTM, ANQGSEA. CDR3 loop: CSTPAREMETQYF. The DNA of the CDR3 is TGCAGCACCCCCGCGCGGGAGATGGAGACCCAGTACTTC.

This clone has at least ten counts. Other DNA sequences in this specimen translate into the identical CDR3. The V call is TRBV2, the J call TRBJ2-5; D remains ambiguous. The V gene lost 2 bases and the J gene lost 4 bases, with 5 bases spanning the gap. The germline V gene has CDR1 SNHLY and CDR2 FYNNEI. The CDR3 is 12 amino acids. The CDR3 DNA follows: TGTGCCAGCAGTGAAAGGAGAGAGACCCAGTACTTC. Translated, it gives CASSERRETQYF.

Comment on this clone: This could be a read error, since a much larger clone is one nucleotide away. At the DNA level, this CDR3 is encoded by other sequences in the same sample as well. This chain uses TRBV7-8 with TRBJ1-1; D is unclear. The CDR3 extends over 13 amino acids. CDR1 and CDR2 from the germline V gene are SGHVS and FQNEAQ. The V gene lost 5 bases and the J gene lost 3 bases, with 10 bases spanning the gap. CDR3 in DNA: TGTGCCAGCAGCACGCAGAGGGACACTGAAGCTTTCTTT. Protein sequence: CASSTQRDTEAFF.

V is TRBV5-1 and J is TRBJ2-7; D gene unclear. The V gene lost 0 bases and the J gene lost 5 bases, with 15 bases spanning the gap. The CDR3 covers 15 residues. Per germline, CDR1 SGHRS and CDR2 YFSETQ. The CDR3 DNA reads TGCGCCAGCAGCTTGGAGGTGGGAATGTGGGACGAGCAGTACTTC. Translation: CASSLEVGMWDEQYF.

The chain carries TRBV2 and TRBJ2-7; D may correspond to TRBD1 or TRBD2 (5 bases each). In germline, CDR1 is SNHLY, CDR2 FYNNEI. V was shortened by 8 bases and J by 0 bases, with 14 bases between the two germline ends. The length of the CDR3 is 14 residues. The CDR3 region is CASSLGESSYEQYF. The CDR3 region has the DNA TGTGCCAGCTCCTTGGGGGAAAGCTCCTACGAGCAGTACTTC.

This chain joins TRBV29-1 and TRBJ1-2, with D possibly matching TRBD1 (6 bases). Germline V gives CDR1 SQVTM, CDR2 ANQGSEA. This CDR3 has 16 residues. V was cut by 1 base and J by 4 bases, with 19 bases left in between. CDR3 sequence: CSVEATGRGTAYGYTF. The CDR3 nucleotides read TGCAGCGTTGAAGCCACAGGGAGGGGCACGGCCTATGGCTACACCTTC.

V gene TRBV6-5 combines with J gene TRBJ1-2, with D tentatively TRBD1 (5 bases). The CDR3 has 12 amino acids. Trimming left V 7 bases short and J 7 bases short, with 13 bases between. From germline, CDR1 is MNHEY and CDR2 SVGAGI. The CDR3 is CASKLGEGGYTF. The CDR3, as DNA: TGTGCCAGCAAATTAGGGGAGGGTGGCTACACCTTC.

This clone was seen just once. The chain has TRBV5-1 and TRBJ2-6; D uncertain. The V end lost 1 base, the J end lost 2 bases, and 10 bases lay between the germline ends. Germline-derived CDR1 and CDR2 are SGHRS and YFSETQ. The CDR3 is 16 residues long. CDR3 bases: TGCGCCAGCAGCTTGCAAGGCGGTGCTGGGGCCAACGTCCTGACTTTC. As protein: CASSLQGGAGANVLTF.

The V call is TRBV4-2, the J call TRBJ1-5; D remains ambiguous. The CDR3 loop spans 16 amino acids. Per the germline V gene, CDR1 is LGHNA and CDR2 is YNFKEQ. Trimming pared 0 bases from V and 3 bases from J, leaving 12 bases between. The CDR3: CASSQDWKTVNQPQHF. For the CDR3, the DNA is TGTGCCAGCAGCCAAGATTGGAAAACAGTCAATCAGCCCCAGCATTTT.

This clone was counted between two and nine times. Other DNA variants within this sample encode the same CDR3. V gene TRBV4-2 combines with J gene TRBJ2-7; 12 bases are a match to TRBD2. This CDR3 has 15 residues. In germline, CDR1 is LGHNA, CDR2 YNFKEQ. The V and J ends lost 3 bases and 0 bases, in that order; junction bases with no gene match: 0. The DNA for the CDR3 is TGTGCCAGCAGCCAGGGACTAGCGGGCTCCTACGAGCAGTACTTC. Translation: CASSQGLAGSYEQYF.

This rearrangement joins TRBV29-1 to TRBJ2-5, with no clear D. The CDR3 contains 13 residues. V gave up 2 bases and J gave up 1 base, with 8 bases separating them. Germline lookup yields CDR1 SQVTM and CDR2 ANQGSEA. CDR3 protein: CSVERWAQETQYF. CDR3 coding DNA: TGCAGCGTTGAAAGATGGGCCCAAGAGACCCAGTACTTC.

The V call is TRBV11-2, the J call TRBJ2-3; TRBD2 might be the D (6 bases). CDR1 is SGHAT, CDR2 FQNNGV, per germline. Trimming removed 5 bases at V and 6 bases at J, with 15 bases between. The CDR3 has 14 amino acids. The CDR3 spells CASSPGTGGDTQYF. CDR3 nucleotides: TGTGCCAGCAGCCCCGGGACTGGCGGGGATACGCAGTATTTT.

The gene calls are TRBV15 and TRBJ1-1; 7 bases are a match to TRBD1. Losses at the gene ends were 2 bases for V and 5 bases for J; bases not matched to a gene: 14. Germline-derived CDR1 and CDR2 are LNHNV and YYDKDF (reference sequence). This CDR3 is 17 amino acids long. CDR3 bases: TGTGCCACCAGCAGATACGAACAGGGGCCAGTCGGTACTGAAGCTTTCTTT. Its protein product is CATSRYEQGPVGTEAFF.